This entry concerns a single TCR beta chain. It has no known antigen specificity. Per-base qualities were not stored, and no clone one base away is much larger. CD8 naive samples were obtained by positive selection for CCR7 among CD45RO-negative cells, yielding a CD45RA+CCR7+ population from which TemRA cells were excluded. Donors were healthy HIV-negative adults with no recently reported acute infections or vaccinations. All donors were Caucasian adults living in Nashville, Tennessee, USA. Blood was collected by leukapheresis, and PBMCs were isolated by Ficoll-Histopaque density gradient centrifugation and then cryopreserved in liquid nitrogen vapor phase. Analytical flow cytometry was used to check the purity and quantity of every magnetically sorted T cell population. From each sorted fraction, genomic DNA was isolated and quantified by UV absorbance on a Nanodrop 2000c. The CDR1 and CDR2 encoded by the germline V gene are SGHDN and FVKESK. After removal of 4 bases from V and 6 bases from J, the junction retains 19 bases not matched to a gene. The CDR3 contains 19 residues, cysteine and phenylalanine counted. Left in the record is the CDR3 DNA by itself, 57 bases read in frame from the first base.

This specimen comes from a study of shared clonotypes between healthy human individuals (TCRdb year 2020). Broadly, across the study: The cohort included a few men and two women between 18 and 49 years of age. For each donor, CD4 naive and CD4 memory were each run on three plates, CD8 naive on two plates, and CD8 memory on one plate. To increase sequencing depth and limit assay-specific biases, TCR repertoire library preparation and sequencing were carried out by different laboratories using diverse techniques. Per donor, leukapheresis produced somewhere between about 0.8 and 9 billion PBMCs. Blood TCR repertoires of roughly five healthy adults were deeply sequenced to estimate repertoire size and the extent of clonotype sharing between individuals.

Overall results and qualifications from the work: Larger estimated clonotype richness was generally found for naive subsets than for memory subsets. Pairwise subsampling indicated that sequencing depth was expected to affect the degree of clonotype sharing among donors. Across a handful of donors, roughly 5.1% of naive CD4, roughly 3.5% of naive CD8, approximately 2.5% of memory CD4, and 0.4% to 0.45% of memory CD8 clonotypes were shared. The genetic and exposure-history diversity represented was limited by the small number of donors. Compared with non-shared clonotypes, the clonotypes found in all four sorted-subset donors had higher generation probabilities. Sampling was limited to blood, and TCR repertoires in tissue likely differ from TCR repertoires in blood. Rarefaction of sorted-subset datasets indicated incomplete sequencing despite the large sequencing depth.

TCR CDR3 regions were amplified from genomic DNA by multiplex PCR using the deep immunoSEQ assay. Genomic DNA extracted from each cell subset was distributed evenly over all wells of several immunoSEQ 96-well plates, and each plate served as one replicate. Each replicate PCR for sorted subsets received around 0.2 ug genomic DNA, equal to roughly 29,000 T cell genomes. Purified libraries were measured with a Qubit 3.0 fluorometer, size-checked on a Bioanalyzer 2100, and measured again with the KAPA Library Quantification kit. Every immunoSEQ 96-well plate was sequenced on a separate single-read 150-cycle Illumina NextSeq 550 flow cell. The authors' analysis ran thus. Because only junctional sequences without quality scores were contained in the immunoSEQ output, filtering matching that applied to full-length reads could not be performed. To assign V/J genes and CDR3, sequences were annotated against IMGT germline references using PyIR, a Python wrapper for IgBLAST v1.9. Reads were filtered out if the reads had weak V/J assignments (E-value above 1e-6), no CDR3, stop codons, out-of-frame junctions, or ambiguous translated residues. V3J clonotypes were defined as sequences sharing an identical inferred V gene, J gene, and CDR3 amino acid sequence. The percentage overlap between two repertoires was calculated by dividing the number of shared unique clonotypes by the size of the smaller repertoire. Richness of each repertoire was evaluated using RTK rarefaction, the Chao1 estimator, and Recon v2.1 estimates of unobserved clonotypes. Generation probabilities were computed with OLGA for all TCRbeta clonotypes obtained by the gDNA method from several donors. Drawn from immuneACCESS, this table holds only the in-frame rearrangements with V and J called that TCRdb kept. Clones are partly lost; checked studies trace under half to an unresolved V gene and leave the rest unexplained. That table supplies the V and J calls and clone size; D and trimming were determined from the DNA. For this sample there are around 2,000,000 clones; around 96% appear just once. The ten largest clones take up approximately 1.2% of the sample.

The source is a man in his late teens or twenties in good health. The chain joins TRBV14 to TRBJ2-3; 10 junctional bases match TRBD2. The sample comprised naive CD8+ T cells sorted from blood. Taken with the paper, the label for cell subset or site translates to: CD45RA+CCR7+. The DNA sequence reads TGTGCCAGCAGCCCCTATCTCAGCGGGGGGGCCGGTGTCGCGGATACGCAGTATTTT. It translates to CASSPYLSGGAGVADTQYF.